The rows below give T cell receptor beta chains drawn from one sample of a study of CD4 T cells in relation to SARS-CoV-2 and coronaviruses. Profiled with immunoSEQ multiplex PCR; TCRdb holds only in-frame clones, not every one. This table has roughly 20,000 clones, around 80% appearing once. Their antigen targets remain unknown. The sample was CD4+ T cells from PBMCs, cultured in vitro. These receptors came from a human donor in good health. CDR3s include the opening cysteine and the closing phenylalanine or tryptophan. The D gene is left open where the match is weak. Size is omitted from some rows. Given values are once, few, many or a class for expanded clones.

TRBJ2-3	NA	NA	TRBV19	CASSIGSADTQYF	TGTGCCAGTAGTATAGGTAGCGCAGATACGCAGTATTTT
TRBJ2-7	TRBD2	NA	TRBV27	CASSPGLAVSYEQYF	TGTGCCAGCAGTCCGGGACTAGCGGTCTCCTACGAGCAGTACTTC
TRBJ2-1	TRBD2	NA	TRBV14	CASSQGWKRGNNEQFF	TGTGCCAGCAGCCAAGGTTGGAAGCGGGGGAACAATGAGCAGTTCTTC
TRBJ2-7	TRBD1	NA	TRBV4-1	CASSYPGQLGPEQYF	TGCGCCAGCAGCTATCCGGGACAGCTAGGACCCGAGCAGTACTTC
TRBJ1-1	TRBD1	NA	TRBV10-3	CAISGGQGPNTEAFF	TGTGCCATCAGTGGGGGACAGGGGCCGAACACTGAAGCTTTCTTT
TRBJ1-1	TRBD1	NA	TRBV5-1	CASSLSGGMGTEAFF	TGCGCCAGCAGCTTGTCAGGGGGGATGGGCACTGAAGCTTTCTTT
TRBJ2-7	NA	NA	TRBV30	CAWSGAGPYEQYF	TGTGCCTGGAGTGGAGCCGGGCCCTACGAGCAGTACTTC
TRBJ2-2	NA	NA	TRBV7-8	CASSLAGISGELFF	TGTGCCAGCAGCTTAGCGGGAATCTCGGGGGAGCTGTTTTTT
TRBJ2-7	TRBD1	NA	TRBV28	CASRRPNRGASYEQYF	TGTGCCAGCAGGCGTCCAAACAGGGGCGCATCCTACGAGCAGTACTTC
TRBJ2-2	NA	NA	TRBV18	CASSPRTESRTGELFF	TGTGCCAGCTCACCACGGACGGAGTCGAGGACCGGGGAGCTGTTTTTT
TRBJ2-2	NA	NA	TRBV14	CASSLAEGTGELFF	TGTGCCAGCAGCCTAGCGGAGGGCACCGGGGAGCTGTTTTTT
TRBJ1-5	TRBD1	NA	TRBV2	CASARDRDQPQHF	TGTGCCAGCGCAAGGGACAGAGATCAGCCCCAGCATTTT
TRBJ2-3	NA	NA	TRBV3-1/TRBV3-2	CASSQRGRADTQYF	TGTGCCAGCAGCCAAAGGGGGAGGGCAGATACGCAGTATTTT
TRBJ2-3	NA	NA	TRBV5-6	CASSLEIGADTQYF	TGTGCCAGCAGCTTGGAGATCGGGGCAGATACGCAGTATTTT
TRBJ1-5	NA	few	TRBV19	CASSDGGRQPQHF	TGTGCCAGTAGTGACGGGGGCAGGCAGCCCCAGCATTTT
TRBJ2-2	NA	NA	TRBV2	CASSDVRGGNTGELFF	TGTGCCAGCAGTGATGTCCGAGGTGGGAACACCGGGGAGCTGTTTTTT
TRBJ1-1	NA	NA	TRBV20-1	CSASKTEAFF	TGCAGTGCGAGTAAGACTGAAGCTTTCTTT
TRBJ2-3	NA	NA	TRBV5-4	CASSVQGGSTDTQYF	TGTGCCAGCAGCGTACAGGGTGGAAGCACAGATACGCAGTATTTT
TRBJ1-5	NA	once	TRBV5-5	CASSLGTAPQDPHF	TGTGCCAGCAGCTTGGGGACAGCCCCTCAGGATCCCCATTTT
TRBJ2-7	TRBD1	NA	TRBV2	CASRKAGGTYEQYF	TGTGCCAGCAGGAAGGCAGGGGGAACCTACGAGCAGTACTTC
TRBJ1-1	TRBD1	NA	TRBV19	CASSRDRLMNTEAFF	TGTGCCAGTAGTAGGGACAGACTCATGAACACTGAAGCTTTCTTT
TRBJ2-3	TRBD2	NA	TRBV5-4	CASSFGRAAGGMSTDTQYF	TGTGCCAGCAGCTTCGGGCGGGCGGCGGGGGGGATGAGCACAGATACGCAGTATTTT
TRBJ1-1	TRBD1	NA	TRBV5-1	CASSLGQGKITEAFF	TGCGCCAGCAGCTTGGGACAGGGGAAGATTACTGAAGCTTTCTTT
TRBJ1-1	NA	NA	TRBV19	CASSWSERTEAFF	TGTGCCAGTAGTTGGTCAGAACGCACTGAAGCTTTCTTT
TRBJ1-2	NA	few	TRBV6-1	CASSEGSEIQGYTF	TGTGCCAGCAGTGAAGGGTCGGAGATCCAGGGCTACACCTTC
TRBJ2-2	TRBD2	NA	TRBV5-1	CASSYGLAGNTGELFF	TGCGCCAGCAGCTATGGACTAGCGGGGAACACCGGGGAGCTGTTTTTT
TRBJ1-2	NA	once	TRBV6-5	CASSYGKDGYGYTF	TGTGCCAGCAGTTACGGGAAAGACGGATATGGCTACACCTTC
TRBJ2-7	TRBD2	NA	TRBV19	CASSITSGIFEQYF	TGTGCCAGTAGTATTACTAGCGGGATTTTCGAGCAGTACTTC
TRBJ1-1	NA	few	TRBV6-5	CASKERQDTEAFF	TGTGCCAGCAAGGAAAGACAGGACACTGAAGCTTTCTTT
TRBJ1-3	NA	NA	TRBV29-1	CSVLISGNTIYF	TGCAGCGTTCTTATCTCTGGAAACACCATATATTTT
TRBJ2-3	TRBD1	NA	TRBV19	CATRPGQGADTQYF	TGTGCCACTCGACCGGGACAGGGAGCAGATACGCAGTATTTT
TRBJ1-1	NA	NA	TRBV5-8	CASRHRPSWAFF	TGTGCCAGCAGGCACCGCCCGTCTTGGGCTTTCTTT
TRBJ2-1	NA	once	TRBV5-3	CARSLVGAASTDEQFF	TGTGCCAGAAGCTTGGTGGGAGCGGCGTCTACGGATGAGCAGTTCTTC
TRBJ2-1	NA	NA	TRBV27	CASSHSPYNEQFF	TGTGCCAGCAGCCACAGTCCCTACAATGAGCAGTTCTTC
TRBJ1-2	NA	NA	TRBV9	CASSARRRAGYTF	TGTGCCAGCAGCGCAAGACGGAGGGCTGGCTACACCTTC
TRBJ1-2	NA	NA	TRBV28	CASSLTGYGYTF	TGTGCCAGCAGTTTAACAGGATACGGCTACACCTTC
TRBJ2-1	NA	few	TRBV11-3	CASSLNGQGNEQFF	TGTGCCAGCAGCTTAAACGGGCAAGGCAATGAGCAGTTCTTC
TRBJ2-1	NA	NA	TRBV7-8	CASSLAATPSQFF	TGTGCCAGCAGCTTAGCGGCGACTCCTAGTCAGTTCTTC
TRBJ2-1	TRBD2	NA	TRBV6-5	CASHGLAGIGEQFF	TGTGCCAGCCATGGACTAGCCGGGATTGGTGAGCAGTTCTTC
TRBJ2-7	NA	NA	TRBV7-2	CASSLVSAGASYEQYF	TGTGCCAGCAGCTTAGTATCGGCGGGGGCGTCCTACGAGCAGTACTTC
TRBJ2-3	TRBD2	NA	TRBV10-1	CASSDASGGADTQYF	TGCGCCAGCAGTGATGCGAGCGGGGGAGCAGATACGCAGTATTTT
TRBJ2-7	NA	NA	TRBV18	CASSTSFYEQYF	TGTGCCAGCTCGACTAGTTTCTACGAGCAGTACTTC
TRBJ1-5	NA	once	TRBV12-3/TRBV12-4	CASSLEQPQHF	TGTGCCAGCAGTTTGGAACAGCCCCAGCATTTT
TRBJ2-3	NA	NA	TRBV5-1	CASSDVGGYTDTQYF	TGCGCCAGCAGCGACGTGGGGGGATACACAGATACGCAGTATTTT
TRBJ1-1	NA	NA	TRBV29-1	CSVAPIPSGYWTTEAFF	TGCAGCGTGGCCCCAATCCCGTCGGGGTACTGGACCACTGAAGCTTTCTTT
TRBJ2-1	NA	NA	TRBV12-3/TRBV12-4	CASSSVTNEQFF	TGTGCCAGCAGTTCCGTAACTAATGAGCAGTTCTTC
TRBJ2-7	NA	NA	TRBV28	CASRTTGGGSTSSLEQYF	TGTGCCAGCAGGACAACAGGGGGGGGCTCCACTTCCTCTCTCGAGCAGTACTTC
TRBJ1-2	TRBD1	medium-sized	TRBV2	CASSEAQGAIDGYTF	TGTGCCAGCAGTGAAGCGCAGGGGGCGATCGATGGCTACACCTTC
TRBJ1-1	NA	NA	TRBV28	CASSFGLGSPEAFF	TGTGCCAGCAGTTTTGGTCTTGGCTCCCCTGAAGCTTTCTTT
TRBJ1-1	NA	few	TRBV14	CASSQDLGRGTEAFF	TGTGCCAGCAGCCAAGATCTGGGAAGGGGCACTGAAGCTTTCTTT
TRBJ2-7	NA	NA	TRBV3-1/TRBV3-2	CASSQLGQGISYEQYF	TGTGCCAGCAGCCAATTAGGTCAGGGGATCTCCTACGAGCAGTACTTC
TRBJ2-7	NA	NA	TRBV20-1	CSASLGTYEQYF	TGCAGTGCTAGTTTGGGAACCTACGAGCAGTACTTC
TRBJ1-6	NA	NA	TRBV9	CASSPSTGSLNSPLHF	TGTGCCAGCAGCCCTAGTACAGGGAGTCTCAATTCACCCCTCCACTTT
TRBJ1-2	NA	NA	TRBV20-1	CSARTPGGYTF	TGCAGTGCTAGGACCCCGGGGGGCTACACCTTC
TRBJ2-5	TRBD1	NA	TRBV6-6	CASSSRQGLGTQYF	TGTGCCAGCAGTTCCCGACAGGGTCTGGGAACCCAGTACTTC